The next 27 T cell receptor beta chains were all read from a single sample in a study of response to subunit inactivated influenza vaccine. One entry per CDR3 protein, called by TCRdb with MiXCR from the RT-PCR reads. The table has a few hundred thousand distinct CDR3 sequences, 20% to 25% seen once. This specimen was PBMCs from blood, taken about 20 months after vaccination. Source of these receptors: a man in his fifties or sixties who received an inactivated influenza vaccine.

V gene TRBV20-1 combines with J gene TRBJ2-3; 7 bases map to TRBD1. V lost 0 bases and J lost 8; bases outside the gene matches: 11. Germline V gene data show CDR1 as DFQATT and CDR2 as SNEGSKA (reference sequence). CDR3 length equals 15 residues. CDR3 in amino acids: CSARENRGRVGTQYF. The CDR3 DNA follows: TGCAGTGCTAGAGAAAACAGGGGTAGGGTTGGTACGCAGTATTTT.

The chain employs TRBV18 and TRBJ2-4; D is uncertain. Between the trimmed V and J ends, which lost 4 bases and 0 bases, there was a span of 4 bases. Germline V gene lookup returns CDR1 KGHSH and CDR2 LQKENI. There are 13 residues in the CDR3. CDR3 residues: CASSQLAKNIQYF. DNA of the CDR3: TGTGCCAGCTCACAGCTAGCCAAAAACATTCAGTACTTC.

Only one count was recorded for this clonotype. This chain joins TRBV10-1 and TRBJ2-7; 14 positions match TRBD2. V trimming: 2 bases; J trimming: 1 base; junction bases outside the gene matches: 7. Germline V gene lookup returns CDR1 WNHNN and CDR2 SYGVQD (reference sequence). The CDR3 extends over 18 amino acids. This CDR3 is CASSEPGTSGRPSYEQYF. The CDR3 DNA follows: TGCGCCAGCAGTGAGCCCGGGACTAGCGGGAGACCTTCCTACGAGCAGTACTTC.

V is TRBV15 and J is TRBJ1-1; TRBD1 might be the D (6 bases). The V gene lost 2 bases and the J gene lost 2 bases, with 15 bases spanning the gap. The germline CDR1 and CDR2 sequences are LNHNV and YYDKDF (reference sequence). The CDR3 loop spans 16 amino acids. CDR3 loop: CATSRQGKQGNTEAFF. CDR3 sequence (DNA): TGTGCCACCAGCAGACAGGGGAAGCAGGGAAACACTGAAGCTTTCTTT.

The rearrangement links TRBV7-6 to TRBJ2-2, with TRBD2 matching 16 bases. The trim removed 5 bases at V and 4 bases at J, leaving 7 bases unmatched. Germline V gene sequence: CDR1 SGHVS, CDR2 FNYEAQ. The CDR3 length is 18 residues. The CDR3 protein is CASSPWGTSGRATGELFF. The CDR3 nucleotides read TGTGCCAGCAGCCCGTGGGGGACTAGCGGGAGGGCCACCGGGGAGCTGTTTTTT.

This clonotype was counted between two and nine times. The chain is built from TRBV5-1 and TRBJ1-2, with D unresolved. Germline V CDR1 and CDR2: SGHRS, YFSETQ. V lost 0 bases, J lost 1 base, and 7 bases lay in between. The CDR3 loop spans 14 amino acids. In DNA, the CDR3 is TGCGCCAGCAGCTTGGGGAGAGATAACTATGGCTACACCTTC. Protein: CASSLGRDNYGYTF.

A few counts support this clonotype. V usage is TRBV29-1 and J usage is TRBJ1-1, with D unresolved. Germline CDR1 is SQVTM and CDR2 is ANQGSEA. CDR3 length: 11 residues. V lost 4 bases, J lost 2 bases, and 5 bases lay in between. The CDR3 protein is CSVVANTEAFF. The CDR3 DNA reads as TGCAGCGTTGTGGCCAACACTGAAGCTTTCTTT.

The chain employs TRBV6-1 and TRBJ1-4; D may be TRBD1 (6 bases). The CDR3 runs to 16 residues. Germline V gives CDR1 MNHNS, CDR2 SASEGT. Trimming cost V 2 bases and J 4 bases, with 14 bases left between them. The CDR3 spells CASSEPPQGYNEKLFF. The CDR3 DNA follows: TGTGCCAGCAGTGAACCCCCACAGGGATATAATGAAAAACTGTTTTTT.

The V gene is TRBV2, the J gene TRBJ2-1; perhaps TRBD1 as D (5 bases). Germline V gene data show CDR1 as SNHLY and CDR2 as FYNNEI. Trimming took off 4 bases at V and 4 bases at J, with 14 bases between the two ends. The length of the CDR3 is 15 residues. The CDR3 region has the DNA TGTGCCAGCAGTGGACAGCCTTATACATACAATGAGCAGTTCTTC. Translating gives CASSGQPYTYNEQFF.

This chain uses TRBV20-1 with TRBJ2-3, with 12 bases identical to TRBD2. Trimming at V came to 2 bases and at J to 2 bases, leaving 5 bases not matched to a gene. Germline values: CDR1 DFQATT, CDR2 SNEGSKA (reference sequence). CDR3 length: 16 amino acids. The CDR3 region has the DNA TGCAGTGCTAGAACCGGGACTAGCGGGCTCACAGATACGCAGTATTTT. Residues: CSARTGTSGLTDTQYF.

This clonotype was observed a handful of times. The rearrangement uses TRBV2 and TRBJ2-3; TRBD2 might be the D (7 bases). Looked up from germline, CDR1 is SNHLY and CDR2 is FYNNEI. The CDR3 is made up of 15 amino acids. Trimming cost V 7 bases and J 2 bases, with 16 bases left between them. In nucleotides, the CDR3 is TGTGCCAGCAATGCCCGCGGGGGCGTCACAGATACGCAGTATTTT. Translated: CASNARGGVTDTQYF.

This clonotype has only a few counts. The genes are TRBV6-2 or TRBV6-3 and TRBJ1-5; no firm D call. CDR1 is MNHEY and CDR2 is SVGEGT in the germline V gene. V was shortened by 6 bases and J by 0 bases, with 9 bases between the two germline ends. The CDR3 totals 14 residues. The chain's CDR3 is CASREVYSNQPQHF. The CDR3 bases are TGTGCCAGCAGAGAAGTCTATAGCAATCAGCCCCAGCATTTT.

The CDR3, as DNA: TGTGCCATCAACCGGGACAGCCTTAGCACAGATACGCAGTATTTT. Encoded protein: CAINRDSLSTDTQYF. The chain joins TRBV10-3 to TRBJ2-3; the match to TRBD1 covers 7 bases. This CDR3 spans 15 amino acids. V shed 7 bases and J 0 bases; nucleotides not matched to a gene: 7. Per germline, CDR1 ENHRY and CDR2 SYGVKD.

The sample holds many counts of this clonotype. The CDR3 nucleotides read TGTGCCAGCAGTGAAGTAGGGGACAATCAGCCCCAGCATTTT. This gives the protein CASSEVGDNQPQHF. The chain employs TRBV2 and TRBJ1-5, with D possibly TRBD1 on 5 matching bases. Germline V gene sequence: CDR1 SNHLY, CDR2 FYNNEI. This CDR3 spans 14 amino acids. The germline V and J ends were trimmed by 1 base and 3 bases, with 7 bases remaining between them.

This clonotype was seen more than once but under ten times. The chain carries TRBV27 and TRBJ2-1; D is ambiguous. The germline gives CDR1 MNHEY, CDR2 SMNVEV (reference sequence). The CDR3 extends over 13 amino acids. The V end lost 0 bases, the J end lost 9 bases, and 9 bases lay between the germline ends. The CDR3 region has the DNA TGTGCCAGCAGTTTATCAGTCCGTTCTGAGCAGTTCTTC. Translating it yields CASSLSVRSEQFF.

This clonotype has just a few counts. The rearrangement links TRBV6-2 or TRBV6-3 to TRBJ2-1; weak D call: TRBD2 (6 bases). CDR1 is MNHEY and CDR2 is SVGEGT in the germline V gene. CDR3 length: 10 amino acids. V lost 9 bases to trimming and J lost 11 bases, with 11 bases between them. The CDR3 sequence is CASSGLKQFF. Written as DNA, the CDR3 is TGTGCCAGTAGCGGACTTAAGCAGTTCTTC.

This clonotype showed up just a few times. This chain's CDR3 is CSARPGSNNQPQHF. The CDR3 coding sequence is TGCAGTGCTAGACCAGGTTCGAACAATCAGCCCCAGCATTTT. The gene calls are TRBV20-1 and TRBJ1-5; D is unclear. This CDR3 region has 14 residues. Trimming left V 2 bases short and J 3 bases short, with 11 bases between. The germline V gene encodes CDR1 DFQATT and CDR2 SNEGSKA (reference sequence).

The chain joins TRBV7-2 to TRBJ2-5, with 7 bases that match TRBD2. The V gene's germline CDR1 is SGHTA and CDR2 FQGNSA. The trim removed 1 base at V and 5 bases at J, leaving 10 bases unmatched. This CDR3 comprises 16 residues. The CDR3 DNA reads TGTGCCAGCAGCTTAGTCCTGACTAGCTCCGGGGAGACCCAGTACTTC. As protein: CASSLVLTSSGETQYF.

This clonotype was counted only a few times. V is TRBV6-2 or TRBV6-3 and J is TRBJ1-1; D not resolved. The CDR3 runs 16 residues. With 2 bases removed from V and 9 bases from J, the gap between germline ends came to 22 bases. CDR1 MNHEY and CDR2 SVGEGT come from the germline V gene. The CDR3 sequence: CASSYDGTVPKEKAFF. The CDR3 coding sequence is TGTGCCAGCAGTTACGACGGAACCGTTCCCAAAGAAAAAGCTTTCTTT.

The V call is TRBV20-1, the J call TRBJ2-1, with D possibly being TRBD1 (5 bases). CDR1 is DFQATT, CDR2 SNEGSKA, per germline (reference sequence). Trimming took off 7 bases at V and 4 bases at J, with 14 bases between the two ends. The CDR3 spans 13 residues. CDR3 DNA sequence: TGCAGTGTAGGGCAGGGTTTATACAATGAGCAGTTCTTC. Its translation is CSVGQGLYNEQFF.

The chain has TRBV4-1 and TRBJ1-3; 7 nucleotides align to TRBD1. Germline CDR1 MGHRA, CDR2 YSYEKL. The ends lost 0 bases at V and 4 bases at J; junction bases unmatched: 6. The CDR3 runs to 16 residues. The CDR3 sequence is CASSQDKGAPGNTIYF. The CDR3 nucleotides read TGCGCCAGCAGCCAAGATAAGGGGGCGCCCGGAAACACCATATATTTT.

This clonotype turned up a few times. J is TRBJ1-1 and V is TRBV5-1, with D perhaps matching TRBD1 (5 bases). CDR1 is SGHRS and CDR2 is YFSETQ in the germline V gene. Trimming pared 1 base from V and 1 base from J, leaving 11 bases between. The CDR3 length is 15 residues. The CDR3 nucleotides are TGCGCCAGCAGCTTGATCGCCAGGGCGAACACTGAAGCTTTCTTT. It specifies CASSLIARANTEAFF.

The chain combines TRBV2 with TRBJ2-3, with D tentatively TRBD1 (6 bases). Germline V lookup: CDR1 SNHLY, CDR2 FYNNEI. V was cut by 3 bases and J by 0 bases, with 16 bases left in between. CDR3 length: 17 residues. The CDR3 here is CASSDPYQGHSTDTQYF. CDR3 DNA: TGTGCCAGCAGTGACCCCTACCAGGGGCACAGCACAGATACGCAGTATTTT.

This clonotype was observed a single time. The chain uses TRBV30 and TRBJ1-2; D is perhaps TRBD1 (6 bases). Trimming removed 7 bases from V and 0 bases from J, with 12 bases in between. Germline V gene lookup returns CDR1 GTSNPN and CDR2 SVGIG (reference sequence). The CDR3 has 13 amino acids. This CDR3 reads CASPGGPNYGYTF. In DNA, the CDR3 is TGTGCCTCACCCGGGGGCCCTAACTATGGCTACACCTTC.

This clonotype has a count of ten or more. J is TRBJ1-1 and V is TRBV7-8; no definite D call. The germline gives CDR1 SGHVS, CDR2 FQNEAQ. The CDR3 is made up of 14 amino acids. Deletions cut 3 bases from V and 1 base from J, with 9 bases between. Written as DNA, the CDR3 is TGTGCCAGCAGCTTTGGACGGGAGAACACTGAAGCTTTCTTT. Its translation: CASSFGRENTEAFF.

V gene TRBV2 combines with J gene TRBJ1-1; D gene uncertain. V was cut by 2 bases and J by 7 bases, with 8 bases left in between. CDR1 and CDR2 from the germline V gene are SNHLY and FYNNEI. CDR3 length: 12 amino acids. The CDR3 nucleotides are TGTGCCAGCAGTGAAACCGGGATTGAAGCTTTCTTT. Translation gives CASSETGIEAFF.

A few counts support this clonotype. The chain uses TRBV7-2 and TRBJ2-2; D is ambiguous. Deletions cut 1 base from V and 6 bases from J, with 9 bases between. Germline CDR1 reads SGHTA; CDR2 reads FQGNSA. The CDR3 spans 14 residues. The CDR3: CASSLVWLSGELFF. The CDR3 nucleotides are TGTGCCAGCAGCTTAGTCTGGCTATCCGGGGAGCTGTTTTTT.